This record covers a single T cell receptor beta chain. The antigen remains unidentified. CDR1 and CDR2 from the germline V gene are MRHNA and SNTAGT. The CDR3 consists of 15 residues. The J segment lost 0 bases and the V segment lost 2 bases, leaving 1 base of the junction unmatched. The diagnosis in patients was locally advanced or metastatic urothelial carcinoma. Sequencing was performed with immunoSEQ multiplex PCR; in TCRdb, only in-frame clones are kept and a portion is missing. Of almost 30,000 clones listed, 70% to 90% are singletons. This record belongs to a study of PD-L1 blockade in urothelial cancer. Turning to the study itself: Treatment start was followed by blood analysis at 3 weeks (second dose) and again at 6 weeks.

Study-level points and caveats: For durable-benefit patients, tumor-associated blood clones expanded more at 3 weeks. Patients with below-median pretreatment blood clonality survived longer.

The chain uses TRBV6-4 and TRBJ2-1; TRBD2 agrees at 7 bases. The clonotype originates from a man aged 45 to 65 with urothelial cancer. The source was PBMCs, collected around atezolizumab (anti-PD-L1) treatment. The CDR3 sequence is CASSDGGGSYNEQFF. CDR3 bases: TGTGCCAGCAGTGACGGCGGGGGCTCCTACAATGAGCAGTTCTTC.